What follows describes a single TCR beta chain. As yet, its antigen is unknown. V was pared by 4 bases and J by 15 bases, with 11 bases of the junction left unmatched. This CDR3 comprises 13 residues. Germline loops: CDR1 WNHNN, CDR2 SYGVQD (reference sequence). Here immunoSEQ multiplex PCR was the method, and the copy in TCRdb shows in-frame clones only, minus some. The sample has about 240,000 clones, about 90% seen once; the top ten hold less than 1.5%. The data stem from a study of cytomegalovirus exposure and HLA in healthy donors. Study observations and caveats: The tendency of first-cohort TCR clusters to co-occur in the roughly 130 validation repertoires emerged from a later analysis.

The chain links TRBV10-1 to TRBJ2-1; 8 bases align to TRBD2. Sequencing was done on a sample of PBMCs. The sequence derives from a woman aged 25 to 39 in good health and CMV-seropositive. CDR3 coding DNA: TGCGCCAGCAGTGTTGTTCGGGAGGGAAGCCTGTTCTTC. This sequence encodes CASSVVREGSLFF.